The 20 T cell receptor beta chains presented below share a single source sample, sequenced in a study of prognosis after radiotherapy for stage I lung cancer. From genomic DNA, two-round multiplex PCR was used to amplify TCR beta CDR3. Used in first-round PCR were primers specific to each TRBV and TRBJ gene. MiXCR was run by TCRdb on the multiplex PCR reads, yielding one entry per CDR3 protein. The repertoire holds under 20,000 distinct CDR3 sequences, around 55% seen once, with about 25% in the top ten. The sample consisted of PBMCs, taken before or after stereotactic body radiation therapy (not recorded which). These TCRs come from a donor over 45 with non-small cell lung cancer.

In this sample, this clonotype turned up many times. A read error is possible here, since a much larger clone lies one base away. This sequence joins TRBV30 and TRBJ2-7, with 7 nucleotides matching TRBD2. The germline V gene has CDR1 GTSNPN and CDR2 SVGIG (reference sequence). This CDR3 contains 14 residues. CDR3 amino acids: CAWSVLGGSYGQYF. The DNA of the CDR3 is TGTGCCTGGAGTGTACTAGGCGGGAGCTACGGGCAGTACTTC.

This clonotype was recorded many times. This chain links TRBV19 with TRBJ1-5; maybe TRBD1 (6 bases). V was shortened by 5 bases and J by 6 bases, with 14 bases between the two germline ends. This CDR3 is built from 14 residues. The germline V gene has CDR1 LNHDA and CDR2 SQIVND (reference sequence). This chain's CDR3 is CASSVQGGGQPQHF. The CDR3 bases are TGTGCCAGTAGTGTACAGGGAGGGGGTCAGCCCCAGCATTTT. The variable domain in full, completed from reference TRBV19 and TRBJ1-5, reads DGGITQSPKYLFRKEGQNVTLSCEQNLNHDAMYWYRQDPGQGLRLIYYSQIVNDFQKGDIAEGYSVSREKKESFPLTVTSAQKNPTAFYLCASSVQGGGQPQHFGDGTRLSIL.

The gene calls are TRBV12-3 or TRBV12-4 and TRBJ2-1, with 13 bases fitting TRBD2. J lost 8 bases, V lost 10 bases, and 5 bases had no gene match. The CDR3 spans 13 residues. The CDR3 coding sequence is TGTGCCACAGGGACTAGCGGGATTTATGAGCAGTTCTTC. Amino acid sequence: CATGTSGIYEQFF.

The rearrangement uses TRBV7-8 and TRBJ2-2, with 7 bases fitting TRBD1. V lost 1 base to trimming and J lost 4 bases; unmatched junction nucleotides: 3. Germline CDR1 is SGHVS and CDR2 is FQNEAQ. The length of the CDR3 is 15 residues. This CDR3 is CASSLGDRVTGELFF. CDR3 coding DNA: TGTGCCAGCAGCTTAGGCGACAGGGTCACCGGGGAGCTGTTTTTT. Complete variable domain (other parts from reference TRBV7-8 and TRBJ2-2): GAGVSQSPRYKVAKRGQDVALRCDPISGHVSLFWYQQALGQGPEFLTYFQNEAQLDKSGLPSDRFFAERPEGSVSTLKIQRTQQEDSAVYLCASSLGDRVTGELFFGEGSRLTVL.

This clonotype was seen only once. Given a far larger clone just one base away, this is likely a sequencing read error. This chain uses TRBV6-4 with TRBJ2-5; TRBD2 might be the D (5 bases). V shed 8 bases and J shed 2 bases, with 9 bases lying between them. CDR1 and CDR2 (germline): MRHNA, SNTAGT. The CDR3 runs to 12 residues. CDR3 in DNA: TGTGCCAGCCGGACTGCACAAGAGACCCAGTACTTC. It is translated as CASRTAQETQYF.

The CDR3 sequence is CASSYEGGGAWDTQYF. DNA of the CDR3: TGTGCCAGCAGTTACGAGGGAGGTGGTGCGTGGGATACCCAGTACTTC. The chain employs TRBV6-5 and TRBJ2-5; TRBD2 is a possible D gene (6 bases). CDR1 MNHEY and CDR2 SVGAGI come from the germline V gene. The CDR3 has 16 residues. V was shortened by 2 bases and J by 8 bases, with 21 bases between the two germline ends.

The chain couples TRBV30 to TRBJ1-2; the D is unclear. Germline CDR1 reads GTSNPN; CDR2 reads SVGIG (reference sequence). Trimming left V 1 base short and J 6 bases short, with 15 bases between. The CDR3 loop spans 14 amino acids. The CDR3 here is CAWSGALGHDGYTF. For the CDR3, the DNA is TGTGCCTGGAGTGGGGCACTCGGGCACGATGGCTACACCTTC.

Notes on this clonotype: A much larger clonotype is one base distant, so this may be a read error. The chain carries TRBV2 and TRBJ2-2, with D perhaps matching TRBD2 (5 bases). CDR3 length: 15 amino acids. Germline V gene lookup returns CDR1 SNHLY and CDR2 FYNNEI. The CDR3 here is CASSLGGPSTVELFF. In nucleotides, the CDR3 is TGTGCCAGCAGCCTCGGCGGGCCTTCCACCGTGGAGCTGTTTTTT.

This clonotype was observed many times. This rearrangement joins TRBV7-6 to TRBJ1-3; D might be TRBD1 (5 bases). This CDR3 spans 15 amino acids. The germline V gene encodes CDR1 SGHVS and CDR2 FNYEAQ. The V gene lost 0 bases and the J gene lost 8 bases, with 14 bases spanning the gap. CDR3 sequence (DNA): TGTGCCAGCAGCTTAGCGGTAGACAGCGGAGACACCATATATTTT. Amino acid sequence: CASSLAVDSGDTIYF.

This chain's CDR3 is CASSLGWGRAVAGNEQFF. In nucleotides, the CDR3 is TGTGCCAGCAGCTTGGGTTGGGGGAGGGCTGTGGCTGGGAATGAGCAGTTCTTC. The chain is built from TRBV7-9 and TRBJ2-1; 7 nucleotides line up with TRBD2. Germline V gives CDR1 SEHNR, CDR2 FQNEAQ (reference sequence). The CDR3 spans 18 residues. J lost 7 bases, V lost 3 bases, and 18 bases had no gene match.

J is TRBJ2-3 and V is TRBV19; D is perhaps TRBD2 (6 bases). The CDR3 totals 14 residues. Germline CDR1 is LNHDA and CDR2 is SQIVND (reference sequence). V was trimmed by 1 base and J by 3 bases, leaving 8 bases between them. CDR3 DNA sequence: TGTGCCAGTAGTATAGGGGGAGGTACAGATACGCAGTATTTT. Its protein is CASSIGGGTDTQYF.

The genes are TRBV7-9 and TRBJ2-2, with D unresolved. The CDR3 runs to 12 residues. The ends were cut back, 5 bases at V and 5 bases at J, with 6 bases in the middle. Looked up from germline, CDR1 is SEHNR and CDR2 is FQNEAQ (reference sequence). The chain's CDR3 is CASSLSTGELFF. In nucleotides, the CDR3 is TGTGCCAGCAGCCTCTCAACCGGGGAGCTGTTTTTT.

This clonotype is deemed medium-sized. The rearrangement uses TRBV11-2 and TRBJ2-1; 13 nucleotides match TRBD2. The CDR3 extends over 15 amino acids. Germline CDR1 SGHAT, CDR2 FQNNGV. The J segment lost 14 bases and the V segment lost 5 bases, leaving 12 bases of the junction unmatched. The CDR3 protein is CASSVGTSGTPPKFF. CDR3 coding DNA: TGTGCCAGCAGCGTCGGGACTAGCGGGACTCCACCCAAGTTCTTC.

Concerning this clonotype itself: This clone may be a read error of a much larger clone one base away. This chain uses TRBV6-2 or TRBV6-3 with TRBJ1-2, with 11 bases that match TRBD1. Germline CDR1 is MNHEY and CDR2 is SVGEGT. Losses at the gene ends were 6 bases for V and 10 bases for J; bases not matched to a gene: 13. CDR3 length: 15 residues. The chain's CDR3 is CASSPGQGAFKVYTF. CDR3 in DNA: TGTGCCAGCAGCCCCGGACAGGGGGCATTTAAGGTCTACACCTTC.

This clonotype was observed many times. The chain employs TRBV14 and TRBJ2-4, with D uncertain. V dropped 1 base and J dropped 5 bases, with 15 bases sitting between them. Germline CDR1 is SGHDN and CDR2 is FVKESK. This CDR3 has 16 residues. The CDR3: CASSQGPGLGQNIQYF. In DNA form, the CDR3 reads TGTGCCAGCAGCCAAGGTCCCGGGTTGGGCCAAAACATTCAGTACTTC.

V is TRBV5-1 and J is TRBJ1-1, with 9 bases identical to TRBD1. Germline trimming cut 4 bases from V and 4 bases from J; bases unmatched to any gene: 8. Looked up from germline, CDR1 is SGHRS and CDR2 is YFSETQ. The CDR3 is 15 amino acids. As DNA, the CDR3 is TGCGCCAGCAGCCGGGACAGGGAGGAGGGCACTGAAGCTTTCTTT. It is translated as CASSRDREEGTEAFF.

The chain is built from TRBV11-2 and TRBJ2-1; TRBD2 matches 13 bases. The germline V gene has CDR1 SGHAT and CDR2 FQNNGV. The CDR3 consists of 18 residues. Trimming at V came to 4 bases and at J to 6 bases, leaving 12 bases not matched to a gene. This CDR3 reads CASSSRGRTSGSFNEQFF. Here the CDR3 DNA reads TGTGCCAGCAGCTCCAGGGGACGGACTAGCGGGAGTTTCAATGAGCAGTTCTTC.

By proportion, this clonotype is medium-sized. V and J are TRBV11-2 and TRBJ2-1; a weak D match, TRBD1 (5 bases). The CDR3 totals 14 residues. Trimming shortened V by 5 bases and J by 0 bases, and 8 bases separated the two germline ends. Germline CDR1 SGHAT, CDR2 FQNNGV. DNA of the CDR3: TGTGCCAGCAGCCCAGACAGCTCCTACAATGAGCAGTTCTTC. Encoded protein: CASSPDSSYNEQFF.

This clonotype is medium-sized (0.01 to 0.1%). The V gene is TRBV11-2, the J gene TRBJ2-1; D not certain. Trimming removed 1 base from V and 8 bases from J, with 6 bases in between. CDR1 is SGHAT and CDR2 is FQNNGV in the germline V gene. CDR3 length equals 12 residues. The CDR3 loop is CASSLGLYEQFF. CDR3 DNA sequence: TGTGCCAGCAGCTTAGGTCTCTATGAGCAGTTCTTC. The full variable domain, with the rest looked up from reference TRBV11-2 and TRBJ2-1, is EAGVAQSPRYKIIEKRQSVAFWCNPISGHATLYWYQQILGQGPKLLIQFQNNGVVDDSQLPKDRFSAERLKGVDSTLKIQPAKLEDSAVYLCASSLGLYEQFFGPGTRLTVL.

The table lists this clonotype with many counts. This chain uses TRBV7-9 with TRBJ2-2; TRBD2 matches at 10 bases. The CDR3 is made up of 15 amino acids. Looked up from germline, CDR1 is SEHNR and CDR2 is FQNEAQ (reference sequence). J was trimmed by 6 bases and V by 5 bases; bases with no gene match: 6. As DNA, the CDR3 is TGTGCCAGCAGCGAAGGGACTAGCGCCGCCGGGGAGCTGTTTTTT. It codes for CASSEGTSAAGELFF.